This T cell receptor beta chain came from a study of blood T cells in healthy people across ages. The use of a sample-barcoded 5' primer and a J-beta primer mix characterized a second PCR of roughly 7 to 11 cycles. All cDNA molecules were each tagged by a template-switch adaptor with 12 random nucleotides. TCRdb re-derived calls from the 5' RACE reads in MiXCR, one entry per CDR3 protein. The sample carries hundreds of thousands of distinct CDR3 sequences, around 48% recorded once. This clonotype appeared once. Sample donors were healthy Caucasian individuals that came from Russia, aged 6 to 90. Trimming took off 5 bases at V and 2 bases at J, with 15 bases between the two ends. Germline V gives CDR1 SEHNR, CDR2 FQNEAQ (reference sequence). The CDR3 loop spans 15 amino acids.

The chain joins TRBV7-9 to TRBJ2-5; no firm D call. This receptor was taken from a man aged 25 to 40 in good health. Sequencing input: blood. In nucleotides, the CDR3 is TGTGCCAGCAGCCCGGATCCCCCCGATCAAGAGACCCAGTACTTC. It specifies CASSPDPPDQETQYF.